Below, one T cell receptor beta chain is given with its context. Its antigen is undetermined. The assay was immunoSEQ multiplex PCR, and TCRdb's table has in-frame clones only and misses some. The table has tens of thousands of clones, approximately 82% seen once. These data belong to a study of T cells in narcolepsy. Study-wide background: Patients with NT1 or NT2 and healthy control donors were enrolled.

Findings and limits, study-wide: HCRT-specific and TRIB2-specific autoreactive clonotypes appeared among same-patient CSF and blood CD4+ clonotypes. No autoreactive T cell clone sequences appeared in some memory CD4+ repertoires. Blood of same and different patients, but not healthy controls, reportedly held recurring autoreactive clonotypes.

Sequencing was carried out using memory (CD45RA-) CD4+ T cells from blood. The TCR was taken from a human donor in good health.

CDR3 sequence reads: CASSAPRGAGELFF. The CDR3, as DNA: TGTGCCAGCAGCGCGCCGCGTGGGGCCGGGGAGCTGTTTTTT. This chain connects TRBV11-2 to TRBJ2-2; D uncertain. CDR3 size: 14 residues. Germline CDR1 reads SGHAT; CDR2 reads FQNNGV. Trimming took off 5 bases at V and 6 bases at J, with 13 bases between the two ends.